A selection of T cell receptor beta chains follows, all from one sample in a study of T-cell reconstitution after alpha-beta-depleted transplantation in children. TCRdb independently ran MiXCR on the PCR reads; one entry per CDR3 protein. This table has over 400,000 distinct CDR3 sequences, around 46% appearing once. The input for sequencing was PBMCs, taken before TCRalphabeta/CD19-depleted stem cell transplant. Every receptor here comes from a girl aged 2 to 9 with aplastic anemia, due to receive a stem cell transplant. The CDR3 runs from the conserved cysteine through the conserved F or W. A D gene is named only where the DNA matches it firmly. Only some rows state a clone size, as once, few, many or a class for expanded clones.

CDR3aa: CSARESNEKLFF
CDR3nt: TGCAGTGCTAGAGAGTCTAATGAAAAACTGTTTTTT
v_gene: TRBV20-1
j_gene: TRBJ1-4
abundance: -
d_gene: -

CDR3aa: CSASPASYEQYF
CDR3nt: TGCAGTGCTAGTCCAGCGTCATACGAGCAGTACTTC
v_gene: TRBV20-1
j_gene: TRBJ2-7
abundance: -
d_gene: -

CDR3aa: CSSSTRTGPYEQYF
CDR3nt: TGTTCCAGCAGTACACGGACGGGACCCTACGAGCAGTACTTC
v_gene: TRBV6-1
j_gene: TRBJ2-7
abundance: -
d_gene: -

CDR3aa: CASQGASSGANVLTF
CDR3nt: TGCGCCAGCCAGGGGGCTTCCTCTGGGGCCAACGTCCTGACTTTC
v_gene: TRBV5-1
j_gene: TRBJ2-6
abundance: -
d_gene: TRBD1

CDR3aa: CASSFSGAIEQYF
CDR3nt: TGTGCCAGCAGCTTCTCGGGGGCAATCGAGCAGTACTTC
v_gene: TRBV7-9
j_gene: TRBJ2-7
abundance: -
d_gene: -

CDR3aa: CATSRPRGRGSTDTQYF
CDR3nt: TGTGCCACCAGCAGGCCGCGGGGGCGGGGAAGCACAGATACGCAGTATTTT
v_gene: TRBV15
j_gene: TRBJ2-3
abundance: -
d_gene: -

CDR3aa: CSAYPAGLSYNEQFF
CDR3nt: TGCAGTGCTTATCCCGCGGGACTCTCCTACAATGAGCAGTTCTTC
v_gene: TRBV20-1
j_gene: TRBJ2-1
abundance: -
d_gene: -

CDR3aa: CATPTGGNSGYTF
CDR3nt: TGTGCCACCCCGACAGGGGGTAATAGTGGCTACACCTTC
v_gene: TRBV24-1
j_gene: TRBJ1-2
abundance: many
d_gene: TRBD1

CDR3aa: CASSLDLALTDTQYF
CDR3nt: TGTGCCAGCAGTTTAGACCTAGCGCTTACAGATACGCAGTATTTT
v_gene: TRBV28
j_gene: TRBJ2-3
abundance: -
d_gene: -

CDR3aa: CSARGRPSSGGHRVNEQFF
CDR3nt: TGCAGTGCTAGAGGACGTCCGAGTAGCGGAGGACATCGCGTTAATGAGCAGTTCTTC
v_gene: TRBV20-1
j_gene: TRBJ2-1
abundance: -
d_gene: -

CDR3aa: CASSVGPGRNTEAFF
CDR3nt: TGTGCCAGCAGCGTAGGTCCGGGTAGGAACACTGAAGCTTTCTTT
v_gene: TRBV9
j_gene: TRBJ1-1
abundance: -
d_gene: -